This T cell receptor beta chain was identified in a study of stem cell transplantation in POMP-related autoinflammatory disease. The CDR3 is 15 residues long. The germline gives CDR1 SGHVS, CDR2 FNYEAQ. Trimming took 5 bases from V and 0 from J, leaving 11 bases between them. The assay was immunoSEQ multiplex PCR, and TCRdb's table has in-frame clones only and misses some. The sample consists of more than 2,500 clones, 80% to 95% of them appearing once. The material sequenced was CD4+ follicular helper T cells (Tfh) from PBMCs, taken after stem cell transplantation. The TCR was taken from a human patient with POMP-related autoinflammation and immune dysregulation (PRAID). Some of these T cells may belong to the graft donor. The gene calls are TRBV7-6 and TRBJ1-3; D call uncertain. This CDR3 reads CASSQNRGSGNTIYF. The CDR3 DNA follows: TGTGCCAGCAGCCAAAACCGGGGCTCTGGAAACACCATATATTTT.